The 30 T cell receptor beta chains below were found in one sample sequenced in a study of cytomegalovirus exposure and HLA in healthy donors. Primers: 60 Vbeta forward and 13 Jbeta reverse. The table came from immunoSEQ multiplex PCR; TCRdb's copy has only in-frame clones and leaves some out. The sample has 95,000 to 150,000 clones, approximately 78% seen once. The source material was PBMCs. The receptors shown here come from a man aged 25-45 years in good health and CMV-seropositive.

CDR3 sequence: CASSLGNRGRLTEAFF. In nucleotides, the CDR3 is TGCGCCAGCAGCTTGGGCAACAGGGGGCGACTCACTGAAGCTTTCTTT. The chain carries TRBV5-1 and TRBJ1-1, with 9 bases lining up with TRBD1. Per germline, CDR1 SGHRS and CDR2 YFSETQ. The junction had 7 bases not matched to a gene; V was cut back by 0 bases and J by 4 bases. This CDR3 region has 16 residues.

The chain combines TRBV27 with TRBJ1-6, with a possible D match to TRBD1 (5 bases). The CDR3 covers 13 residues. Germline loops: CDR1 MNHEY, CDR2 SMNVEV (reference sequence). V lost 3 bases and J 10 bases, leaving 10 bases between the germline ends. The CDR3 DNA is TGTGCCAGCAGTTTTGCAGGGCAATCACCCCTCCACTTT. Translation gives CASSFAGQSPLHF.

This clone occurred a few times. The chain uses TRBV6-1 and TRBJ2-6; TRBD1 might be the D (6 bases). CDR1 MNHNS and CDR2 SASEGT come from the germline V gene. The CDR3 loop spans 17 amino acids. With 4 bases removed from V and 0 bases from J, the gap between germline ends came to 13 bases. CDR3 protein: CASSANRARSGANVLTF. The CDR3 region has the DNA TGTGCCAGCAGTGCCAACAGGGCCCGCTCTGGGGCCAACGTCCTGACTTTC.

The rearrangement joins TRBV5-6 to TRBJ2-5, with 10 bases matching TRBD1. V trimming: 2 bases; J trimming: 5 bases; junction bases outside the gene matches: 6. Germline V CDR1 and CDR2: SGHDT, YYEEEE. The CDR3 contains 15 residues. CDR3 loop: CASSLPGQGLETQYF. CDR3 sequence (DNA): TGTGCCAGCAGCTTACCGGGACAGGGGTTGGAGACCCAGTACTTC.

V is TRBV27 and J is TRBJ2-7; TRBD2 might be the D (6 bases). Germline V gene data show CDR1 as MNHEY and CDR2 as SMNVEV (reference sequence). V was cut by 5 bases and J by 2 bases, with 16 bases left in between. The CDR3 spans 15 residues. The CDR3 here is CASSPTSALTYEQYF. The CDR3 DNA is TGTGCCAGCAGTCCGACTAGTGCCTTAACCTACGAGCAGTACTTC.

V and J are TRBV9 and TRBJ2-2; 11 nucleotides match TRBD2. This CDR3 region has 14 residues. With V trimmed by 5 bases and J by 7 bases, 4 bases remained unmatched. CDR1 SGDLS and CDR2 YYNGEE come from the germline V gene. CDR3: CASSASGRLGELFF. The CDR3 DNA reads as TGTGCCAGCAGTGCTAGCGGGAGGCTCGGGGAGCTGTTTTTT.

The CDR3 sequence: CASSRTGNQPQHF. Here the CDR3 DNA reads TGCGCCAGCAGCCGAACAGGGAATCAGCCCCAGCATTTT. The chain links TRBV5-1 to TRBJ1-5; TRBD1 might be the D (6 bases). This CDR3 comprises 13 residues. V lost 4 bases and J lost 4, with 9 bases in between. Looked up from germline, CDR1 is SGHRS and CDR2 is YFSETQ.

This chain uses TRBV7-2 with TRBJ2-1, with D unresolved. The V and J ends lost 4 bases and 2 bases respectively, with 9 bases between them. Germline CDR1 reads SGHTA; CDR2 reads FQGNSA. The CDR3 length is 14 residues. The CDR3 sequence: CASSSQVAYNEQFF. The CDR3 region has the DNA TGTGCCAGCAGCTCTCAGGTTGCCTACAATGAGCAGTTCTTC.

The chain combines TRBV6-5 with TRBJ2-3; 16 bases agree with TRBD2. Germline V gives CDR1 MNHEY, CDR2 SVGAGI. The CDR3 consists of 15 residues. With V trimmed by 6 bases and J by 6 bases, 3 bases remained unmatched. The CDR3 region has the DNA TGTGCCAGCAGAGGGGGACTAGCGGGAGGGGATACGCAGTATTTT. The encoded protein is CASRGGLAGGDTQYF.

This chain links TRBV4-3 with TRBJ1-4, with 7 nucleotides matching TRBD1. Germline V gene sequence: CDR1 LGHNA, CDR2 YSLEER. The V and J ends lost 2 bases and 0 bases, in that order; junction bases with no gene match: 6. The CDR3 sequence is 17 residues long. The chain's CDR3 is CASSQMTGRTTNEKLFF. CDR3 bases: TGCGCCAGCAGCCAAATGACAGGGAGGACAACTAATGAAAAACTGTTTTTT.

The rearrangement links TRBV20-1 to TRBJ2-7; no clear D. The CDR3 is 10 amino acids. V was trimmed by 5 bases and J by 7 bases, leaving 9 bases between them. CDR1 is DFQATT, CDR2 SNEGSKA, per germline (reference sequence). The CDR3 DNA reads as TGCAGTGCTCCCTTTCGGGAGCAGTACTTC. This translates into CSAPFREQYF.

The chain carries TRBV7-2 and TRBJ2-1, with 11 positions matching TRBD2. CDR1 and CDR2 (germline): SGHTA, FQGNSA. The V and J ends lost 3 bases and 10 bases, in that order; junction bases with no gene match: 8. This CDR3 has 15 residues. This CDR3 is CASSFDSGRAGEQFF. The CDR3 nucleotides read TGTGCCAGCAGCTTCGATAGCGGGAGGGCCGGGGAGCAGTTCTTC.

This rearrangement joins TRBV7-9 to TRBJ2-1, with 14 bases aligning to TRBD2. This CDR3 has 17 amino acids. Unmatched junction bases numbered 11, after V lost 7 bases and J lost 6 bases. Germline V gene sequence: CDR1 SEHNR, CDR2 FQNEAQ (reference sequence). CDR3 residues: CASIPGLAGATGNEQFF. The DNA of the CDR3 is TGTGCCAGCATCCCGGGACTAGCGGGAGCAACCGGCAATGAGCAGTTCTTC.

This clone showed up just a few times. J is TRBJ2-3 and V is TRBV4-3; D is unresolved. Trimming shortened V by 1 base and J by 3 bases, and 5 bases separated the two germline ends. The CDR3 is 13 amino acids. The germline gives CDR1 LGHNA, CDR2 YSLEER. In nucleotides, the CDR3 is TGCGCCAGCAGCCAAGTACTGACAGATACGCAGTATTTT. It specifies CASSQVLTDTQYF.

The V call is TRBV10-2, the J call TRBJ2-7; D perhaps matches TRBD2 (6 bases). V lost 6 bases and J lost 3, with 21 bases in between. Per the germline V gene, CDR1 is WSHSY and CDR2 is SAAADI. The CDR3 runs to 16 residues. The CDR3: CASRERPTRGIYEQYF. CDR3 DNA: TGCGCCAGCAGAGAAAGACCGACTAGAGGCATCTACGAGCAGTACTTC.

This chain uses TRBV30 with TRBJ1-6, with 11 bases identical to TRBD1. Germline V lookup: CDR1 GTSNPN, CDR2 SVGIG (reference sequence). The CDR3 runs to 13 residues. V lost 8 bases, J lost 9 bases, and 6 bases stayed unmatched. The CDR3 region is CATSGTGGSPLHF. The DNA for the CDR3 is TGTGCCACATCAGGGACAGGGGGTTCACCCCTCCACTTT. Using reference TRBV30 and TRBJ1-6 for the parts outside the CDR3, the full variable domain is SQTIHQWPATLVQPVGSPLSLECTVEGTSNPNLYWYRQAAGRGLQLLFYSVGIGQISSEVPQNLSASRPQDRQFILSSKKLLLSDSGFYLCATSGTGGSPLHFGNGTRLTVT.

The genes are TRBV2 and TRBJ2-3, with TRBD2 matching over 8 bases. From germline, CDR1 is SNHLY and CDR2 FYNNEI. Trimming removed 10 bases from V and 5 bases from J; junction bases left unmatched: 8. The CDR3 covers 13 residues. Here the CDR3 DNA reads TGTGCCACCTCCCTCGGGGGGGGAGATACGCAGTATTTT. It encodes CATSLGGGDTQYF.

This sequence joins TRBV7-9 and TRBJ2-5, with 8 bases aligning to TRBD1. The CDR3 is 16 residues long. The trim removed 1 base at V and 2 bases at J, leaving 6 bases unmatched. The V gene's germline CDR1 is SEHNR and CDR2 FQNEAQ (reference sequence). CDR3 DNA: TGTGCCAGCAGCTTAGTTATCAACAGGGGGCAAGAGACCCAGTACTTC. Protein product: CASSLVINRGQETQYF.

The genes are TRBV15 and TRBJ2-5; D remains ambiguous. The CDR3 is made up of 16 amino acids. CDR1 is LNHNV and CDR2 is YYDKDF in the germline V gene (reference sequence). Trimming cost V 5 bases and J 4 bases, with 20 bases left between them. The CDR3 DNA sequence: TGTGCCACCAGCGCCGGCTACGACCCCGGCGGAGAGACCCAGTACTTC. Encoded protein: CATSAGYDPGGETQYF. The variable domain in full, with the rest retrieved from reference TRBV15 and TRBJ2-5, is DAMVIQNPRYQVTQFGKPVTLSCSQTLNHNVMYWYQQKSSQAPKLLFHYYDKDFNNEADTPDNFQSRRPNTSFCFLDIRSPGLGDTAMYLCATSAGYDPGGETQYFGPGTRLLVL.

The CDR3 here is CASSPGLAGGIIEQFF. The DNA of the CDR3 is TGCGCCAGCAGCCCCGGACTAGCGGGCGGTATAATTGAGCAGTTCTTC. The chain has TRBV5-1 and TRBJ2-1, with 11 bases aligning to TRBD2. Trimming cost V 4 bases and J 9 bases; bases outside gene matches: 12. Germline CDR1 SGHRS, CDR2 YFSETQ. CDR3 size: 16 residues.

The chain couples TRBV11-2 to TRBJ1-2; D is unresolved. In germline, CDR1 is SGHAT, CDR2 FQNNGV. The CDR3 sequence is 13 residues long. Deletions cut 0 bases from V and 8 bases from J, with 10 bases between. This CDR3 reads CASSLDPGVGYTF. The CDR3 DNA follows: TGTGCCAGCAGCTTAGATCCCGGGGTCGGCTACACCTTC.

The chain uses TRBV4-2 and TRBJ2-7; no clear D. Germline values: CDR1 LGHNA, CDR2 YNFKEQ. V lost 4 bases to trimming and J lost 6 bases, with 10 bases between them. This CDR3 region has 12 residues. Written as DNA, the CDR3 is TGTGCCAGCAGCCGAGCTGTTGGCGAGCAGTACTTC. Amino acids: CASSRAVGEQYF.

This chain joins TRBV30 and TRBJ2-2; 8 bases match TRBD1. This CDR3 spans 13 amino acids. The V gene's germline CDR1 is GTSNPN and CDR2 SVGIG (reference sequence). The trim removed 4 bases at V and 6 bases at J, leaving 4 bases unmatched. The CDR3 DNA reads TGTGCCTGGACAGGGGGCTCTGCCGGGGAGCTGTTTTTT. Translating gives CAWTGGSAGELFF.

The V and J genes are TRBV7-8 and TRBJ2-5; TRBD1 aligns across 11 bases. Germline V gene data show CDR1 as SGHVS and CDR2 as FQNEAQ. V shed 3 bases, J shed 5 bases, and the junction held 8 bases outside the gene matches. CDR3 length: 16 residues. CDR3 protein: CASSFNGQGALETQYF. The DNA of the CDR3 is TGTGCCAGCAGCTTTAATGGACAGGGGGCTTTGGAGACCCAGTACTTC.

The V call is TRBV27, the J call TRBJ2-2; TRBD2 matches at 7 bases. The trim removed 1 base at V and 4 bases at J, leaving 3 bases unmatched. Germline V gene lookup returns CDR1 MNHEY and CDR2 SMNVEV (reference sequence). This CDR3 is 15 amino acids long. Here the CDR3 reads CASSLWRERTGELFF. The CDR3 bases are TGTGCCAGCAGTTTATGGCGGGAGCGCACCGGGGAGCTGTTTTTT.

This chain connects TRBV5-4 to TRBJ2-7; 9 bases agree with TRBD1. Trimming removed 1 base from V and 3 bases from J; junction bases left unmatched: 11. The CDR3 is 17 amino acids. CDR1 is SGHNT and CDR2 is YYREEE in the germline V gene (reference sequence). The CDR3: CASSLSTGTGFFYEQYF. As DNA, the CDR3 is TGTGCCAGCAGCTTGTCGACCGGGACAGGGTTCTTCTACGAGCAGTACTTC.

This clone came up once. The chain has TRBV19 and TRBJ2-1, with TRBD2 matching 7 bases. The germline V gene has CDR1 LNHDA and CDR2 SQIVND (reference sequence). V was pared by 5 bases and J by 1 base, with 11 bases of the junction left unmatched. The CDR3 runs 17 residues. The CDR3, as DNA: TGTGCCAGTAGTCTCTCATCGGGGGGATTTTCCTACAATGAGCAGTTCTTC. Protein product: CASSLSSGGFSYNEQFF.

This rearrangement joins TRBV30 to TRBJ2-6; TRBD1 might be the D (7 bases). Deletions cut 2 bases from V and 1 base from J, with 18 bases between. The CDR3 is 18 amino acids. Germline V lookup: CDR1 GTSNPN, CDR2 SVGIG (reference sequence). CDR3 residues: CAWSRLEGAVSGANVLTF. The CDR3 DNA reads TGTGCCTGGAGTAGGCTGGAGGGGGCAGTTTCTGGGGCCAACGTCCTGACTTTC.

This CDR3 is CASTRLNTGELFF. The CDR3 bases are TGTGCCAGCACCCGACTTAACACCGGGGAGCTGTTTTTT. The chain links TRBV27 to TRBJ2-2; D gene unclear. CDR3 length: 13 amino acids. The germline V gene encodes CDR1 MNHEY and CDR2 SMNVEV (reference sequence). V dropped 7 bases and J dropped 2 bases, with 8 bases sitting between them.

The chain combines TRBV7-8 with TRBJ2-3; weak D call: TRBD2 (5 bases). This CDR3 contains 15 residues. The germline CDR1 and CDR2 sequences are SGHVS and FQNEAQ. The V end was cut by 0 bases, the J end by 3 bases, with 10 bases between. The CDR3 here is CASSLAGSWTDTQYF. The DNA of the CDR3 is TGTGCCAGCAGCTTAGCGGGGAGTTGGACAGATACGCAGTATTTT.